These T cell receptor beta chains were read from a single sample in a study of blood T cell repertoires in COVID-19. Some clones are missing from TCRdb's copy, which holds only in-frame ones; the method was immunoSEQ multiplex PCR. The sample holds about 130,000 clones, approximately 86% seen once. Sequenced: peripheral blood. These receptors originate from a woman in her seventies with COVID-19, enrolled during active disease. CDR3s include the opening cysteine and the closing phenylalanine or tryptophan. Fields, in order: D gene, J gene, clone size, V gene, CDR3 length, CDR3 DNA, CDR3 protein. A D gene is named only where the DNA matches it firmly. Expanded clones are given a class, and other clones once, few, many or no size at all.

NA | TRBJ1-2 | once | TRBV12-2 | 18 | TGTGCAAGTCGCTTAGAGGGAACAGGGGGCGAGGAAGGCTATGGCTACACCTTC | CASRLEGTGGEEGYGYTF
NA | TRBJ1-1 | few | TRBV7-9 | 14 | TGTGCCAGCAGCTTAGTGGTTGCGACAGTTGAGGCTTTCTTT | CASSLVVATVEAFF
TRBD1 | TRBJ2-5 | NA | TRBV5-1 | 15 | TGCGCCAGCATAGGGTTGAGGGGGCCCCAAGAGACCCAGTACTTC | CASIGLRGPQETQYF
TRBD1 | TRBJ1-5 | NA | TRBV9 | 15 | TGTGCCAGCAGCCCCAGACAGGGCTTGGGTCAGCCCCAGCATTTT | CASSPRQGLGQPQHF
NA | TRBJ2-3 | NA | TRBV2 | 13 | TGTGCCAGCAGTGAAAACCAGGGGGATACGCAGTATTTT | CASSENQGDTQYF
NA | TRBJ1-1 | NA | TRBV15 | 14 | TGTGCCACCAGCAGTAGAAGAATGAACACTGAAGCTTTCTTT | CATSSRRMNTEAFF
NA | TRBJ1-1 | NA | TRBV9 | 14 | TGTGCCAGCAGCGTGCAGGGCGGTGGAACTGAAGCTTTCTTT | CASSVQGGGTEAFF
NA | TRBJ2-3 | NA | TRBV2 | 13 | TGTGCCGCCCGGGGATCTAGCACAGATACGCAGTATTTT | CAARGSSTDTQYF
TRBD1 | TRBJ2-4 | NA | TRBV29-1 | 13 | TGCAGCGTTGAGCCCACAGGGGAAAACATTCAGTACTTC | CSVEPTGENIQYF
TRBD1 | TRBJ1-4 | NA | TRBV4-1 | 15 | TGCGCCAGCAGCCAAGATAGACAGGGGGCGGCAAAACTGTTTTTT | CASSQDRQGAAKLFF
TRBD1 | TRBJ1-1 | NA | TRBV6-5 | 15 | TGTGCCAGCAGTTACTCGAAAACAGGGGTGGCTGAAGCTTTCTTT | CASSYSKTGVAEAFF
NA | TRBJ2-7 | NA | TRBV5-1 | 15 | TGCGCCAGCAGCTCGGCTGGGACTCGAACCTACGAGCAGTACTTC | CASSSAGTRTYEQYF
TRBD1 | TRBJ1-1 | NA | TRBV6-5 | 15 | TGTGCCAGCAGTTATACGACAGGGGCGAACACTGAAGCTTTCTTT | CASSYTTGANTEAFF
TRBD1 | TRBJ1-5 | NA | TRBV6-5 | 12 | TGTGCCAGCAGTAGCCGGGACAGGGGACACCATTTT | CASSSRDRGHHF
NA | TRBJ1-4 | NA | TRBV2 | 17 | TGTGCCAGCAGTGAAGGGTTCAGGGCACCCATGGGGGAAAAACTGTTTTTT | CASSEGFRAPMGEKLFF
NA | TRBJ1-5 | NA | TRBV10-1 | 13 | TGCGCCAGCAGTGACCGAGGTAATCAGCCCCAGCATTTT | CASSDRGNQPQHF
TRBD1 | TRBJ1-2 | NA | TRBV19 | 16 | TGTGCCAGTAGTGTCGGACAGGGGAGCCCTTCCTATGGCTACACCTTC | CASSVGQGSPSYGYTF
NA | TRBJ1-2 | NA | TRBV27 | 13 | TGTGCCAGCAGTCCCGGGACTGCCCATGGCTACACCTTC | CASSPGTAHGYTF
TRBD1 | TRBJ2-1 | NA | TRBV10-1 | 15 | TGCGCCAGCAGTCTAGGACAGGGGGCGCTTGCCGAGCAGTTCTTC | CASSLGQGALAEQFF
TRBD1 | TRBJ1-5 | NA | TRBV7-9 | 14 | TGTGCCAGCAGCCTCGGGACAGTTAATCAGCCCCAGCATTTT | CASSLGTVNQPQHF
NA | TRBJ1-1 | NA | TRBV6-5 | 15 | TGTGCCAGCAGTTCCCGGAGTACCGGTAACACTGAAGCTTTCTTT | CASSSRSTGNTEAFF
NA | TRBJ1-1 | NA | TRBV28 | 13 | TGTGCCAGCAGTTTGGACAACACCCAGGAGGCTTTCTTT | CASSLDNTQEAFF
NA | TRBJ1-5 | few | TRBV3-1/TRBV3-2 | 13 | TGTGCCAGCAGCCAAGATCGTAATCAGCCCCAGCATTTT | CASSQDRNQPQHF
TRBD1 | TRBJ1-2 | NA | TRBV29-1 | 13 | TGCAGCGCGGAGACGGACAGGGGTTATGGCTACACCTTC | CSAETDRGYGYTF
TRBD1 | TRBJ1-2 | NA | TRBV6-5 | 14 | TGTGCCAGCGGCTACAGGGGGCGTTTCTATGGCTACACCTTC | CASGYRGRFYGYTF
TRBD1 | TRBJ1-1 | once | TRBV3-1/TRBV3-2 | 14 | TGTGCCAGCAGCCATATGGACAGGGCGACTGAAGCTTTCTTT | CASSHMDRATEAFF
NA | TRBJ2-2 | NA | TRBV10-1 | 13 | TGCGCCAGCGGTGGAGTGAACACCGGGGAGCTGTTTTTT | CASGGVNTGELFF
TRBD1 | TRBJ1-6 | NA | TRBV19 | 14 | TGTGCCAGTAGTATATTAGGGGGCAATTCACCCCTCCACTTT | CASSILGGNSPLHF
TRBD1 | TRBJ1-1 | NA | TRBV5-1 | 13 | TGCGCCAGCAACACAGGGGGCGCGGATGAAGCTTTCTTT | CASNTGGADEAFF
TRBD1 | TRBJ1-2 | NA | TRBV7-2 | 13 | TGTGCCAGCAGTAAGGACAGGGGTGGTGGCTACACCTTC | CASSKDRGGGYTF
NA | TRBJ2-3 | NA | TRBV13 | 18 | TGTGCCAGCAGCAAACTGGGGAAGACAGGATTTTTCACAGATACGCAGTATTTT | CASSKLGKTGFFTDTQYF
NA | TRBJ1-3 | once | TRBV5-1 | 15 | TGCGCCAGCAGCTTGGGGAGGAGCTCTGGAAACACCATATATTTT | CASSLGRSSGNTIYF
NA | TRBJ1-2 | NA | TRBV7-9 | 15 | TGTGCCAGCAGCCCCCACCAAGTAATGGGGCATGGCTACACCTTC | CASSPHQVMGHGYTF
NA | TRBJ1-1 | NA | TRBV2 | 12 | TGTGCCAGCGGCCCTCGGAGGGAAGGAGCTTTCTTT | CASGPRREGAFF
TRBD1 | TRBJ1-3 | NA | TRBV4-1 | 17 | TGCGCCAGCAGCCAAGCGGGACAGGCCGTTCCTGGAAACACCATATATTTT | CASSQAGQAVPGNTIYF
TRBD2 | TRBJ2-3 | NA | TRBV3-1/TRBV3-2 | 16 | TGTGCCAGCAGCTCCCAAGCGGGGTCTAGCACAGATACGCAGTATTTT | CASSSQAGSSTDTQYF
NA | TRBJ1-3 | NA | TRBV3-1/TRBV3-2 | 15 | TGTGCCAGCAGCCAAGTTTTAAACTCTGGAAACACCATATATTTT | CASSQVLNSGNTIYF
TRBD1 | TRBJ1-1 | NA | TRBV7-6 | 15 | TGTGCCAGCAGCTTAGATTCCTCAGGGGGGACTGAAGCTTTCTTT | CASSLDSSGGTEAFF
TRBD2 | TRBJ2-7 | NA | TRBV28 | 13 | TGTGCCAGCAGTTTAAAGCGGGGGCTCGAGCAGTACTTC | CASSLKRGLEQYF
NA | TRBJ1-1 | NA | TRBV27 | 15 | TGTGCCAGCAGTATCCTACAGGGATTGCCCACTGAAGCTTTCTTT | CASSILQGLPTEAFF
NA | TRBJ1-1 | NA | TRBV2 | 16 | TGTGCCAGCAGTGTGGAGAATGTCGGGTTTGACACTGAAGCTTTCTTT | CASSVENVGFDTEAFF
NA | TRBJ2-2 | NA | TRBV10-1 | 15 | TGCGCCAGCAGTGAGTCGAGTAGTTTTACCGGGGAGCTGTTTTTT | CASSESSSFTGELFF
NA | TRBJ1-2 | NA | TRBV6-5 | 14 | TGTGCCAGCAAATGGGCCAGGGAGGCTTATGGCTACACCTTC | CASKWAREAYGYTF
TRBD1 | TRBJ1-6 | NA | TRBV27 | 18 | TGTGCCAGCAGGCGCCCGGGACAGGGGGCTTTAGGGAATTCACCCCTCCACTTT | CASRRPGQGALGNSPLHF
NA | TRBJ1-5 | NA | TRBV30 | 12 | TGTGCCTGGAGTGTACCCAGACAGCCCCAGCATTTT | CAWSVPRQPQHF
NA | TRBJ1-2 | NA | TRBV7-2 | 16 | TGTGCCAGCGTGGACAGACTAACTACTACGAACTATGGCTACACCTTC | CASVDRLTTTNYGYTF
NA | TRBJ1-5 | NA | TRBV2 | 11 | TGTGCCAGCAGTGGAGGCACTGCCGGGCATTTT | CASSGGTAGHF
NA | TRBJ2-2 | NA | TRBV21-1 | 15 | TGTGCCAGCAACCGCCGGGGGGTCGGCACCGGGGAGCTGTTTTTT | CASNRRGVGTGELFF
TRBD2 | TRBJ2-3 | NA | TRBV2 | 19 | TGTGCCAGCAGTGAAGCGCCCCCCCCTAGCGGGGGGGGGACAGATACGCAGTATTTT | CASSEAPPPSGGGTDTQYF
NA | TRBJ2-3 | NA | TRBV27 | 15 | TGTGCCAGCAGTTCTACAGGGTGGGGCACAGATACGCAGTATTTT | CASSSTGWGTDTQYF